The clone carrying this T cell receptor beta chain was recorded a few times. The CDR3 is made up of 14 amino acids. Germline values: CDR1 MDHEN, CDR2 SYDVKM. Unmatched junction bases numbered 5, after V lost 9 bases and J lost 3 bases. This entry comes from a study of response to subunit inactivated influenza vaccine. Via MiXCR, TCRdb re-called the RT-PCR reads, giving one row per CDR3 protein. The data hold about 800,000 distinct CDR3 sequences, with 21% observed a single time. V usage is TRBV28 and J usage is TRBJ2-3, with 11 bases aligning to TRBD2. This specimen was PBMCs from blood, taken more than 4 days after vaccination. The receptor was derived from a man between 45 and 60 years old who received an inactivated influenza vaccine. The chain's CDR3 is CASGGLAETDTQYF. The CDR3 DNA sequence: TGTGCCAGTGGGGGACTAGCGGAAACAGATACGCAGTATTTT.